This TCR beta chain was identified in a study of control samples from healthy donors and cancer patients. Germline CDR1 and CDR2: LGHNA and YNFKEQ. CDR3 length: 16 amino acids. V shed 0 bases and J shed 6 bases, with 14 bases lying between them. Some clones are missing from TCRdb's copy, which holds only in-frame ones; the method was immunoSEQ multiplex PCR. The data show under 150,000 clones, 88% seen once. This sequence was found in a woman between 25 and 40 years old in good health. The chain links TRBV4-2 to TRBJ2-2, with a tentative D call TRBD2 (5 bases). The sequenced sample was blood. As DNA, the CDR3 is TGTGCCAGCAGCCAAGAGATTTTTGGGGAGCCCGGGGAGCTGTTTTTT. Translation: CASSQEIFGEPGELFF.